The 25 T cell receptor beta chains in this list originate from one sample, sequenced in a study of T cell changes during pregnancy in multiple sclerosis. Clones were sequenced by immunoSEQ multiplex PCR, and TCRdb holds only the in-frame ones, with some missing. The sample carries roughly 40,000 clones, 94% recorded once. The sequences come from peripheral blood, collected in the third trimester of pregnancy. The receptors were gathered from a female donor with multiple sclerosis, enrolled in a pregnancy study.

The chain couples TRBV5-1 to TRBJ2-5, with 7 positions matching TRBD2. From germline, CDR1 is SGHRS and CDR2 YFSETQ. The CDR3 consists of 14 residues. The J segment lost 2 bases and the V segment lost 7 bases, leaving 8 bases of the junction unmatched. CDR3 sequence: CASVASGPQETQYF. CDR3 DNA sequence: TGCGCCAGCGTCGCTAGCGGACCTCAAGAGACCCAGTACTTC.

The CDR3 loop is CASSSPASLETQYF. CDR3 DNA: TGTGCCAGCAGTTCCCCCGCTAGTCTTGAGACCCAGTACTTC. The J gene is TRBJ2-5, the V gene TRBV28; D call uncertain. This CDR3 comprises 14 residues. The V end was cut by 4 bases, the J end by 5 bases, with 14 bases between. Germline CDR1 MDHEN, CDR2 SYDVKM.

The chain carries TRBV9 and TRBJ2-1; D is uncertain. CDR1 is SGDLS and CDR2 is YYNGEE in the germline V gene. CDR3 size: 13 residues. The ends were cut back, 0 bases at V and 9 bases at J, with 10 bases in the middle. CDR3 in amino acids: CASSVAPPGEQFF. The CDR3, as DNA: TGTGCCAGCAGCGTAGCGCCCCCCGGTGAGCAGTTCTTC.

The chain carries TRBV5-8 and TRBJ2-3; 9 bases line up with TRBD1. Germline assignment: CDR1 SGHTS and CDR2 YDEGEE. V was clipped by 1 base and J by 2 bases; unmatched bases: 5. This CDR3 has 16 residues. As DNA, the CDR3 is TGTGCCAGCAGCTTGACTTGGGACAGGGACACAGATACGCAGTATTTT. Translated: CASSLTWDRDTDTQYF. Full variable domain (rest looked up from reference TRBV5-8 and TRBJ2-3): EAGVTQSPTHLIKTRGQQATLRCSPISGHTSVYWYQQALGLGLQFLLWYDEGEERNRGNFPPRFSGRQFPNYSSELNVNALELEDSALYLCASSLTWDRDTDTQYFGPGTRLTVL.

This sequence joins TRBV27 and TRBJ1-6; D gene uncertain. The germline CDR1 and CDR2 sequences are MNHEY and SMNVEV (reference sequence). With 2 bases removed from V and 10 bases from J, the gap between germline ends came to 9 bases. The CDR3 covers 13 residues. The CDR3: CASSLREGSPLHF. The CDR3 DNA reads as TGTGCCAGCAGTTTAAGGGAGGGCTCACCCCTCCACTTT.

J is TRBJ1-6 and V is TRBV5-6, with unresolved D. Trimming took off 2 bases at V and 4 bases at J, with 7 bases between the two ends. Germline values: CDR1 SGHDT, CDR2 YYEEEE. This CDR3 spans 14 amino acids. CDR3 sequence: CASSFPEYNSPLHF. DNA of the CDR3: TGTGCCAGCAGCTTTCCGGAGTATAATTCACCCCTCCACTTT. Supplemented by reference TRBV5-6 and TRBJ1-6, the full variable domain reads DAGVTQSPTHLIKTRGQQVTLRCSPKSGHDTVSWYQQALGQGPQFIFQYYEEEERQRGNFPDRFSGHQFPNYSSELNVNALLLGDSALYLCASSFPEYNSPLHFGNGTRLTVT.

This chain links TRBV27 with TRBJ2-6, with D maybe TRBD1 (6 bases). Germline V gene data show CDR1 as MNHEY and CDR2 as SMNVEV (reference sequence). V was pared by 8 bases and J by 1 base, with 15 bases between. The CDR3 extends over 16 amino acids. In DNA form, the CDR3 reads TGTGCCAGCGACAACAGGGCTTTTTCTGGGGCCAACGTCCTGACTTTC. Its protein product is CASDNRAFSGANVLTF. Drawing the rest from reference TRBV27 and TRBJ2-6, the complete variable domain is EAQVTQNPRYLITVTGKKLTVTCSQNMNHEYMSWYRQDPGLGLRQIYYSMNVEVTDKGDVPEGYKVSRKEKRNFPLILESPSPNQTSLYFCASDNRAFSGANVLTFGAGSRLTVL.

The CDR3 region has the DNA TGTGCCAGCAGCCAGGGGGCTTGGGGTATCAAAAACATTCAGTACTTC. Amino acid sequence: CASSQGAWGIKNIQYF. The rearrangement joins TRBV28 to TRBJ2-4, with TRBD1 identical over 8 bases. J was trimmed by 3 bases and V by 6 bases; bases with no gene match: 10. From germline, CDR1 is MDHEN and CDR2 SYDVKM. CDR3 length: 16 residues.

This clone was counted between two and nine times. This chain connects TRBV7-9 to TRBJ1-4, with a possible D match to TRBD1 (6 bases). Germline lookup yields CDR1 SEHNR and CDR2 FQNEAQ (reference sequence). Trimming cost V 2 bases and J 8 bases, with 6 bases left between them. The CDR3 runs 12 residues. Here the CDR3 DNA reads TGTGCCAGCAGCTTAACAGGGGAAAAACTGTTTTTT. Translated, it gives CASSLTGEKLFF.

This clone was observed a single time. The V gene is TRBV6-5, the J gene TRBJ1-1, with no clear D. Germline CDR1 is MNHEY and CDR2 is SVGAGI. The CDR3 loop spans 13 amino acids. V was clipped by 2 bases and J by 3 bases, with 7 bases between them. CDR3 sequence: CASSYAGDTEAFF. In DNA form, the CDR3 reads TGTGCCAGCAGTTACGCCGGGGACACTGAAGCTTTCTTT.

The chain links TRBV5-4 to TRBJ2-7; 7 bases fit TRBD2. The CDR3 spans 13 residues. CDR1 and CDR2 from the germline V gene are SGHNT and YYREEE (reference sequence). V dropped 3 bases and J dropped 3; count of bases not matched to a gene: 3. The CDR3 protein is CASSSGTNYEQYF. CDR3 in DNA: TGTGCCAGCAGCTCCGGGACTAACTACGAGCAGTACTTC. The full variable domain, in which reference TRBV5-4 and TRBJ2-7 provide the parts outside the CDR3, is ETGVTQSPTHLIKTRGQQVTLRCSSQSGHNTVSWYQQALGQGPQFIFQYYREEENGRGNFPPRFSGLQFPNYSSELNVNALELDDSALYLCASSSGTNYEQYFGPGTRLTVT.

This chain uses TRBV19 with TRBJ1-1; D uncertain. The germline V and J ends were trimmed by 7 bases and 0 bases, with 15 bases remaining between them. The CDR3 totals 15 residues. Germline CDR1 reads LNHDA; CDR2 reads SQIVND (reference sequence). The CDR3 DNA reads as TGTGCCAGTACCCCCGGCGGCAACGTGAACACTGAAGCTTTCTTT. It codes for CASTPGGNVNTEAFF.

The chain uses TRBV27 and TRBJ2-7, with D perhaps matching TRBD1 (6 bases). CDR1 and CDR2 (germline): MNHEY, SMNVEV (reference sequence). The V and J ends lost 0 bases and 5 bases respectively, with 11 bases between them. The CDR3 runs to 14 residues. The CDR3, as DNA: TGTGCCAGCAGTTTATCCCCCCAGGGGAACGAGCAGTACTTC. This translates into CASSLSPQGNEQYF.

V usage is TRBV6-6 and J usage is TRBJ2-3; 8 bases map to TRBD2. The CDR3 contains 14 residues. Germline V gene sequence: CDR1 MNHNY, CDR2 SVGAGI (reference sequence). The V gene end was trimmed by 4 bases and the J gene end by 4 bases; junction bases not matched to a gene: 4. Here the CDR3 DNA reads TGTGCCAGCAGTTTCTCGGGAGGGCCAGATACGCAGTATTTT. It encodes CASSFSGGPDTQYF.

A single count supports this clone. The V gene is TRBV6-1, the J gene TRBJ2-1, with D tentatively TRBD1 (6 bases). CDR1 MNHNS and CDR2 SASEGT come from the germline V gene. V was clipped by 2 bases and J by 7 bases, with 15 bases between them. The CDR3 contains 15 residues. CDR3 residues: CASSEWSGAENEQFF. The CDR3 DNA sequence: TGTGCCAGCAGTGAATGGTCAGGGGCTGAGAATGAGCAGTTCTTC.

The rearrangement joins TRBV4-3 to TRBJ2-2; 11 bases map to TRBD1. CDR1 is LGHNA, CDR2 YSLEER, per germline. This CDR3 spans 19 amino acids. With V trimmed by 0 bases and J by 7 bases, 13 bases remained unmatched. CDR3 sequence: CASSQDAPWDRGSGGELFF. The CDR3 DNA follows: TGCGCCAGCAGCCAAGATGCCCCCTGGGACAGGGGGTCGGGCGGGGAGCTGTTTTTT.

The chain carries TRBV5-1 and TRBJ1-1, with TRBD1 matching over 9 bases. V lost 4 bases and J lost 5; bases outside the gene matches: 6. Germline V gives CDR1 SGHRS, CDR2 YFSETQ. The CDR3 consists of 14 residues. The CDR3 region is CASSPGQGRTEAFF. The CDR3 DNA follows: TGCGCCAGCAGCCCCGGACAGGGGAGGACTGAAGCTTTCTTT.

The CDR3 is CAIRPLQERYGYTF. As DNA, the CDR3 is TGTGCCATCAGGCCGTTACAGGAACGGTATGGCTACACCTTC. This sequence joins TRBV10-3 and TRBJ1-2, with a weak D call TRBD1 (5 bases). The V gene's germline CDR1 is ENHRY and CDR2 SYGVKD. The length of the CDR3 is 14 residues. Trimming left V 6 bases short and J 5 bases short, with 16 bases between.

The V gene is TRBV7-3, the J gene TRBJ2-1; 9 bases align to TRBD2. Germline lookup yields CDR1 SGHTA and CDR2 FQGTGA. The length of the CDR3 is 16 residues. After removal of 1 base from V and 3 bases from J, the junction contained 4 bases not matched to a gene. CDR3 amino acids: CASSLRPSGIYNEQFF. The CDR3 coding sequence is TGTGCCAGCAGCTTAAGGCCTAGCGGGATCTACAATGAGCAGTTCTTC.

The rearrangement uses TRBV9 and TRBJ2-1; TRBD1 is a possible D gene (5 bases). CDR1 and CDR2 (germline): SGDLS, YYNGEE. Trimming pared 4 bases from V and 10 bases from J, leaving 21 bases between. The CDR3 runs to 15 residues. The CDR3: CASSPGQGNVEEQFF. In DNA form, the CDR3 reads TGTGCCAGCAGCCCCGGCCAGGGTAATGTAGAGGAGCAGTTCTTC.

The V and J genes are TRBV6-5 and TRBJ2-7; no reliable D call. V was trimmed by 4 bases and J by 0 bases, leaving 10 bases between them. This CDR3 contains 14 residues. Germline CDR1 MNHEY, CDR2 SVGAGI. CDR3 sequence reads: CASSSVHSSYEQYF. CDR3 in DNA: TGTGCCAGCAGTTCCGTCCACTCCTCCTACGAGCAGTACTTC.

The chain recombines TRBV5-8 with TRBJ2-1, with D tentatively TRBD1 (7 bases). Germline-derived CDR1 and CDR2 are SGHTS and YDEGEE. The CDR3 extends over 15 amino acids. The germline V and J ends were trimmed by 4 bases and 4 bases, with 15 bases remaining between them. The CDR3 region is CASSPTRGPYNEQFF. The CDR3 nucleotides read TGTGCCAGCAGCCCGACTAGGGGGCCTTACAATGAGCAGTTCTTC.

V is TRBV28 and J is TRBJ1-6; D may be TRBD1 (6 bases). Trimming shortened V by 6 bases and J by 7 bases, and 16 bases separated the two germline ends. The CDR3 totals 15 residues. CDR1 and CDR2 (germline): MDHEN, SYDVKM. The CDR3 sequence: CASRKTGGGNSPLHF. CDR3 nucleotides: TGTGCCAGCAGAAAGACAGGCGGGGGAAATTCACCCCTCCACTTT.

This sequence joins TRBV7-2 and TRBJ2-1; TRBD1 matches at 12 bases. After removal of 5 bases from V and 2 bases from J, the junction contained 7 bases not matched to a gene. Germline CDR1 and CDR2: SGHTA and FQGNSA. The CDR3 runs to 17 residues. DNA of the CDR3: TGTGCCAGCAGCCAAGGGACAGGGGGCGGGACCTACAATGAGCAGTTCTTC. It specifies CASSQGTGGGTYNEQFF.

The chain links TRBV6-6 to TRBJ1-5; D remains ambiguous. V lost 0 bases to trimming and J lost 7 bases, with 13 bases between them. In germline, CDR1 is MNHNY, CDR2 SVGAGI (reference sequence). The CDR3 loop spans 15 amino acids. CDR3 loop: CASSYSAGAGQPQHF. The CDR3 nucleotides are TGTGCCAGCAGTTACTCTGCGGGCGCGGGACAGCCCCAGCATTTT.